The clone carrying this TCR beta chain was found once. The CDR3 totals 14 residues. Germline lookup yields CDR1 ENHRY and CDR2 SYGVKD. After removal of 0 bases from V and 6 bases from J, the junction contained 4 bases not matched to a gene. Some clones are missing from TCRdb's copy, which holds only in-frame ones; the method was immunoSEQ multiplex PCR. The data hold around 170,000 clones, with roughly 81% observed a single time. This specimen comes from a study of blood T cell repertoires in COVID-19. This rearrangement joins TRBV10-3 to TRBJ2-7; 8 nucleotides line up with TRBD2. The material sequenced was peripheral blood. This TCR was sampled from a woman aged 80 or older with COVID-19, enrolled during active disease. The CDR3 here is CAISESGTSSEQYF. DNA of the CDR3: TGTGCCATCAGTGAGTCGGGGACTAGTTCCGAGCAGTACTTC.